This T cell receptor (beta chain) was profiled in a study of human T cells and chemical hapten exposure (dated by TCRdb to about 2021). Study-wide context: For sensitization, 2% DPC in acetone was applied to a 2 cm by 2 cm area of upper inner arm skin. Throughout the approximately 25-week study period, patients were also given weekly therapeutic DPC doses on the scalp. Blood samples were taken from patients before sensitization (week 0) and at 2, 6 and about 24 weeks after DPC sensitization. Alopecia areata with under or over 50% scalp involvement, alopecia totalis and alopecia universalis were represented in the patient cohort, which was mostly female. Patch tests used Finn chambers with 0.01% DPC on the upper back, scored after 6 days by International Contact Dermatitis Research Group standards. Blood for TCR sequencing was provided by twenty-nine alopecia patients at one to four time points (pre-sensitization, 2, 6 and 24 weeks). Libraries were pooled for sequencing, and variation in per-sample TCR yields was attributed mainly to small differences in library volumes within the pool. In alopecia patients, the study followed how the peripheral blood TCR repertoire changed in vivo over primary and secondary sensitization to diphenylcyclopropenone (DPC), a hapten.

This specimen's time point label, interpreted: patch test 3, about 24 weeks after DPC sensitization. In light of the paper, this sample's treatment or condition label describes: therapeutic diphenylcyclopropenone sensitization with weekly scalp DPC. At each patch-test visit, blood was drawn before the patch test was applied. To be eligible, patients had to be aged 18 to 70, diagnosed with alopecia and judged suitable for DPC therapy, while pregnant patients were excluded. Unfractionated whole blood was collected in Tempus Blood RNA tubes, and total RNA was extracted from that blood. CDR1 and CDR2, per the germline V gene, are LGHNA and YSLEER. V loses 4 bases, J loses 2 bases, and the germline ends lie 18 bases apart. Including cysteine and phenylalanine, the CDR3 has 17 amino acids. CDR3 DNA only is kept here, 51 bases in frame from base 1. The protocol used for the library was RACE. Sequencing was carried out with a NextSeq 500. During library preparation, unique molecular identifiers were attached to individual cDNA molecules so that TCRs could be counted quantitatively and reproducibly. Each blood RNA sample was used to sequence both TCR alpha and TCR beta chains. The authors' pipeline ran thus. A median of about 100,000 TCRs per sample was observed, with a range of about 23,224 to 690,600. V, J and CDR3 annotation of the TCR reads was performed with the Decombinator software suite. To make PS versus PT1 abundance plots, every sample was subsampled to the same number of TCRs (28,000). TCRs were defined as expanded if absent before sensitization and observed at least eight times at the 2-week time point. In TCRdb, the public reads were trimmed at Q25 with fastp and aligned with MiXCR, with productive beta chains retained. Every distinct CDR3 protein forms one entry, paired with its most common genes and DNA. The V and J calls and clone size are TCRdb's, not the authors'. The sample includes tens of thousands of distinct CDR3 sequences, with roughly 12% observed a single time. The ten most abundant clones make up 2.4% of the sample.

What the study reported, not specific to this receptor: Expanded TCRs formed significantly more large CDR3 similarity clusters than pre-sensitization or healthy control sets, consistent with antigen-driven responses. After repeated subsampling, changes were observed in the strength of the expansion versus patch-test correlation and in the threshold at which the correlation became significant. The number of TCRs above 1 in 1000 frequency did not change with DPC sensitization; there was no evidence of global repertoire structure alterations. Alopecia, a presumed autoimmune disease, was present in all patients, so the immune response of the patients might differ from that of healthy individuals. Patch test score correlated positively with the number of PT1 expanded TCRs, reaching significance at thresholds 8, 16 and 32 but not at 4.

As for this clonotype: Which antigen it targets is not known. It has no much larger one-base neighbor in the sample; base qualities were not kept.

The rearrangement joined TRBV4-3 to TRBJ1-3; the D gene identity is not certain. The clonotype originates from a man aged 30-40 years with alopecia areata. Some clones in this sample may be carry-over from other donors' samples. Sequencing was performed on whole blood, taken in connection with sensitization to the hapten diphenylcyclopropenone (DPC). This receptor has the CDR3 CASSPAPTGPTGNTIYF. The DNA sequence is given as TGCGCCAGCAGCCCCGCACCTACTGGTCCTACTGGAAACACCATATATTTT.